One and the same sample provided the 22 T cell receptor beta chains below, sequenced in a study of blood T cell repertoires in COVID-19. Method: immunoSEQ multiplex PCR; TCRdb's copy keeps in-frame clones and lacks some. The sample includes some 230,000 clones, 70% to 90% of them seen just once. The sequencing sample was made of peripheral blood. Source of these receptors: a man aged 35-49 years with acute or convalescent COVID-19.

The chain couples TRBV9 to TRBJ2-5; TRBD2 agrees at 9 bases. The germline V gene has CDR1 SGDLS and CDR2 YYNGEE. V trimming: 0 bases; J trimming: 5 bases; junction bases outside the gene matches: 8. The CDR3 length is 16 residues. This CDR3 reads CASSVVGGGAGETQYF. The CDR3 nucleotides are TGTGCCAGCAGCGTAGTAGGCGGGGGGGCTGGGGAGACCCAGTACTTC.

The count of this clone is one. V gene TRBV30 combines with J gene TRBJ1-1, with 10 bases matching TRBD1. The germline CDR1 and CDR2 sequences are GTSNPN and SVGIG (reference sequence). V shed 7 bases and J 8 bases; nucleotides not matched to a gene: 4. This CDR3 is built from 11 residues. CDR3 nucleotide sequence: TGTGCCTTGGACAGGGGGAGAGAAGCTTTCTTT. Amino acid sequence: CALDRGREAFF.

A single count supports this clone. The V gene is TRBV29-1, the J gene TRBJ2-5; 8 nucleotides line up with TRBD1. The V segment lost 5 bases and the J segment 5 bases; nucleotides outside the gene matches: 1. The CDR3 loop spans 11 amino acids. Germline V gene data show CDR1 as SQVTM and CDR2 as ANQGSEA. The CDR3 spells CSVWTGETQYF. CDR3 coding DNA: TGCAGCGTTTGGACAGGGGAGACCCAGTACTTC.

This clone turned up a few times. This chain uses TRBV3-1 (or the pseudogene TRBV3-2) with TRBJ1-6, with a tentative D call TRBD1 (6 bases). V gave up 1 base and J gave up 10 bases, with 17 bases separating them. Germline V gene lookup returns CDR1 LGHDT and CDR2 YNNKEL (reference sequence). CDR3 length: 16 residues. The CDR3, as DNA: TGTGCCAGCAGCCAAGTTCCGGGGGGCGCAGGATCACCCCTCCACTTT. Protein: CASSQVPGGAGSPLHF.

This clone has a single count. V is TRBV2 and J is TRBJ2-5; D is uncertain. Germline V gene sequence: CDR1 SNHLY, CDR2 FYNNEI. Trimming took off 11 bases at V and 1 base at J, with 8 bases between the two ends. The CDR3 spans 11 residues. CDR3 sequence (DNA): TGTGCCGGAAGACTCCAAGAGACCCAGTACTTC. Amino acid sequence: CAGRLQETQYF.

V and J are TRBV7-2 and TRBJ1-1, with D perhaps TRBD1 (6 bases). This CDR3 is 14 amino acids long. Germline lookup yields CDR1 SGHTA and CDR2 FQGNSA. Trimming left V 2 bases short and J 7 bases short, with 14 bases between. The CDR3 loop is CASSLRYRADEAFF. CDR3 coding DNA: TGTGCCAGCAGCTTACGATACAGGGCGGATGAAGCTTTCTTT.

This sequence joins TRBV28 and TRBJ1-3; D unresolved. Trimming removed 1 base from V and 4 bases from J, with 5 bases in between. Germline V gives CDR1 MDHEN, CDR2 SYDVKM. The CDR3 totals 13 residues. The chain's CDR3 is CASSLFPGNTIYF. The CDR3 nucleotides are TGTGCCAGCAGTTTATTTCCGGGAAACACCATATATTTT.

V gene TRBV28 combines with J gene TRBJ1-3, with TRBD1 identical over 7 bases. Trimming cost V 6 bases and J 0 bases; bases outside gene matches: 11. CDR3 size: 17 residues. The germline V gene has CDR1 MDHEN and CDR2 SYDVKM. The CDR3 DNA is TGTGCCAGCAGCGTCACGATCGGGACAGCCTCTGGAAACACCATATATTTT. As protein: CASSVTIGTASGNTIYF.

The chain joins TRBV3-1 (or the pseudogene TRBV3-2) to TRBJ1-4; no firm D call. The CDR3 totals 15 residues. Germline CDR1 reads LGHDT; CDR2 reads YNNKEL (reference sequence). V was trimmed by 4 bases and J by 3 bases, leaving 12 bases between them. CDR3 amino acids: CASSLGPIPNEKLFF. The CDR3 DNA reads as TGTGCCAGCAGCCTGGGCCCTATTCCTAATGAAAAACTGTTTTTT.

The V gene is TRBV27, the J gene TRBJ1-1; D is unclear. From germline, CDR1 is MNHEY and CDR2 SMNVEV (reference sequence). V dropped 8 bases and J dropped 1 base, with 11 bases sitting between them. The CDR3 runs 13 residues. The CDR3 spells CASRGNPNTEAFF. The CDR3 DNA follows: TGTGCCAGCCGCGGGAATCCGAACACTGAAGCTTTCTTT.

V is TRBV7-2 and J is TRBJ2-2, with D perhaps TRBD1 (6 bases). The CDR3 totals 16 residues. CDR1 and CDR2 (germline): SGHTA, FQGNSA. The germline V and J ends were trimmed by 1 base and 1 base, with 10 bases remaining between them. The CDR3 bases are TGTGCCAGCAGCTTAGTCAGGACAGTGAACACCGGGGAGCTGTTTTTT. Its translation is CASSLVRTVNTGELFF.

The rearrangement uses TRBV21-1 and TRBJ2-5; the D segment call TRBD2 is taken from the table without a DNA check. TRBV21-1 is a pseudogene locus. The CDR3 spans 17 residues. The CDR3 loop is CASSKASGGAFIETQYF. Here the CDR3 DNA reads TGTGCCAGCAGCAAAGCTAGCGGGGGGGCTTTTATAGAGACCCAGTACTTC.

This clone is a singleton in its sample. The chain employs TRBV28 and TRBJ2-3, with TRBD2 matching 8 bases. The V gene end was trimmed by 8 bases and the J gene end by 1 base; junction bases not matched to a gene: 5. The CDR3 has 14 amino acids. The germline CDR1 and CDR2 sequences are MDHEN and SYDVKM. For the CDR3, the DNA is TGTGCCAGCGGGAAGCGGGGGCGCACAGATACGCAGTATTTT. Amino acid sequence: CASGKRGRTDTQYF. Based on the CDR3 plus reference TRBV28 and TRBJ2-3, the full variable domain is DVKVTQSSRYLVKRTGEKVFLECVQDMDHENMFWYRQDPGLGLRLIYFSYDVKMKEKGDIPEGYSVSREKKERFSLILESASTNQTSMYLCASGKRGRTDTQYFGPGTRLTVL.

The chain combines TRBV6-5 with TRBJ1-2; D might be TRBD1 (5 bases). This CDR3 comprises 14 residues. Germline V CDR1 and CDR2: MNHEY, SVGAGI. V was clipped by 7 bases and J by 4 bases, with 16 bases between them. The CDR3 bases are TGTGCCAGCACCTCTGGGGCAGGACCCTATGGCTACACCTTC. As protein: CASTSGAGPYGYTF.

CDR3 sequence: CASRRQESYGYTF. CDR3 nucleotides: TGTGCCAGCAGACGACAGGAGAGTTATGGCTACACCTTC. The V and J genes are TRBV12-3 or TRBV12-4 and TRBJ1-2, with D tentatively TRBD1 (6 bases). The CDR3 loop spans 13 amino acids. The germline V and J ends were trimmed by 6 bases and 5 bases, with 13 bases remaining between them.

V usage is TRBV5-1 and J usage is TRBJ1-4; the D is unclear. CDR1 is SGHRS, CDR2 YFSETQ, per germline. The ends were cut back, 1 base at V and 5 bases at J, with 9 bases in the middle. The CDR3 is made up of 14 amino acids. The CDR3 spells CASSLNGANEKLFF. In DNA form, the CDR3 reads TGCGCCAGCAGCTTGAATGGAGCGAATGAAAAACTGTTTTTT.

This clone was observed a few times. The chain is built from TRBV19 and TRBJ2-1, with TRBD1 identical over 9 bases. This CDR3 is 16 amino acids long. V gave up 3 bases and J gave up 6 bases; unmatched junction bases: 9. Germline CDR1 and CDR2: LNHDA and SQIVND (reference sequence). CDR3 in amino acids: CASSMNIGTGFNEQFF. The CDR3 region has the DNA TGTGCCAGTAGTATGAACATAGGGACAGGGTTCAATGAGCAGTTCTTC.

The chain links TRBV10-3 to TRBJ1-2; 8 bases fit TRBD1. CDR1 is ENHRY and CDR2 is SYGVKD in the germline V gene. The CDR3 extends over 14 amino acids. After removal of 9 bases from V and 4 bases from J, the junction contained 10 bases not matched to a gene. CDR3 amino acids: CAMARGQDGYGYTF. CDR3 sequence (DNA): TGTGCCATGGCCAGGGGACAGGACGGCTATGGCTACACCTTC.

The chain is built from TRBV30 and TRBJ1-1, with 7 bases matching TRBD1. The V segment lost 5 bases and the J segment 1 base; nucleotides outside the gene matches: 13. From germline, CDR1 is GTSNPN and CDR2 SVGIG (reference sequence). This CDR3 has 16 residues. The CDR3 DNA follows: TGTGCCTGGGGAAAAGGCCAAGACAGGGCGAACACTGAAGCTTTCTTT. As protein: CAWGKGQDRANTEAFF.

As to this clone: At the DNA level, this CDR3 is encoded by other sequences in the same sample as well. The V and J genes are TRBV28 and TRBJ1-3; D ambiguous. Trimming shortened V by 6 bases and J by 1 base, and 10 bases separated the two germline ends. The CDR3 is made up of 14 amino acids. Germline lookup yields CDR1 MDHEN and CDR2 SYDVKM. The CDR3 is CASSPGGSGNTIYF. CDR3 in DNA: TGTGCCAGCAGCCCGGGAGGGTCTGGAAACACCATATATTTT.

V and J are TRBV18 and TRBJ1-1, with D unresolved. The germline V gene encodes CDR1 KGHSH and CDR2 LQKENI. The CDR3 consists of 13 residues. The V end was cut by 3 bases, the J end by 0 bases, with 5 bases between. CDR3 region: CASSPNMNTEAFF. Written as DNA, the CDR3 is TGTGCCAGCTCACCTAACATGAACACTGAAGCTTTCTTT.

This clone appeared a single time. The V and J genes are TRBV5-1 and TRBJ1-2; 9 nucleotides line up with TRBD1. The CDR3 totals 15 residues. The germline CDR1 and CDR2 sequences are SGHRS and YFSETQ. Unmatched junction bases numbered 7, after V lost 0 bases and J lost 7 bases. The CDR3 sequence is CASSLVGQGQGGYTF. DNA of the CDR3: TGCGCCAGCAGCTTGGTGGGACAGGGCCAGGGTGGCTACACCTTC.